Listed here are 18 T cell receptor beta chains from one sample, sequenced in a study of blood T cell repertoires in COVID-19. Sequencing used immunoSEQ multiplex PCR; TCRdb keeps in-frame clones, though not all of them. The sample contains 25,000 to 30,000 clones, 75% to 85% of which appear only once. Sequencing used peripheral blood. These receptors were taken from a human donor in a cohort sampled during active COVID-19.

The rearrangement joins TRBV4-3 to TRBJ2-2; no clear D gene. The CDR3 contains 16 residues. Germline V gives CDR1 LGHNA, CDR2 YSLEER. V shed 0 bases and J shed 3 bases, with 11 bases lying between them. The chain's CDR3 is CASSQDYGTYTGELFF. CDR3 sequence (DNA): TGCGCCAGCAGCCAAGATTATGGCACCTACACCGGGGAGCTGTTTTTT.

The chain combines TRBV23-1 with TRBJ1-2; 7 bases fit TRBD1. TRBV23-1 belongs to the ORF category, with a function that is uncertain. V lost 4 bases, J lost 1 base, and 27 bases stayed unmatched. The CDR3 is 22 amino acids. CDR3 protein: CASSPNRGYRGGLRDDNYGYTF. The CDR3, as DNA: TGCGCCAGCAGTCCGAACCGAGGATACAGGGGCGGGTTGAGGGATGATAACTATGGCTACACCTTC.

This clone was detected only once. The chain carries TRBV27 and TRBJ1-5; D not certain. The V end lost 3 bases, the J end lost 7 bases, and 10 bases lay between the germline ends. This CDR3 has 13 amino acids. Germline V gene data show CDR1 as MNHEY and CDR2 as SMNVEV (reference sequence). CDR3 residues: CASSFSAGQPQHF. The CDR3 DNA sequence: TGTGCCAGCAGTTTCAGTGCAGGCCAGCCCCAGCATTTT.

The CDR3 coding sequence is TGTGCCTGGAGTCGACAGGGGTCAGAGACCCAGTACTTC. Its translation is CAWSRQGSETQYF. V and J are TRBV30 and TRBJ2-5, with 8 bases aligning to TRBD1. J was trimmed by 4 bases and V by 2 bases; bases with no gene match: 3. This CDR3 comprises 13 residues. Germline V gives CDR1 GTSNPN, CDR2 SVGIG (reference sequence).

This clone occurred a few times. The V call is TRBV6-4, the J call TRBJ1-3, with D tentatively TRBD1 (6 bases). The CDR3 has 16 residues. Between the trimmed V and J ends, which lost 3 bases and 0 bases, there was a span of 12 bases. CDR1 and CDR2 (germline): MRHNA, SNTAGT. The CDR3 bases are TGTGCCAGCAGTGATAGGGAGGGGGTCTCTGGAAACACCATATATTTT. Its protein product is CASSDREGVSGNTIYF.

The chain recombines TRBV7-8 with TRBJ2-2; 9 bases line up with TRBD2. The CDR3 extends over 18 amino acids. Trimming took 3 bases from V and 0 from J; bases not matched to a gene: 8. CDR1 and CDR2 (germline): SGHVS, FQNEAQ. The CDR3 nucleotides read TGTGCCAGCAGCTTCCCTCTAGCGGGGTCTTCGAACACCGGGGAGCTGTTTTTT. Amino acid sequence: CASSFPLAGSSNTGELFF.

V and J are TRBV2 and TRBJ2-4; TRBD2 matches 9 bases. The J segment lost 0 bases and the V segment lost 6 bases, leaving 6 bases of the junction unmatched. This CDR3 has 16 amino acids. In germline, CDR1 is SNHLY, CDR2 FYNNEI. CDR3 protein: CASRIGLALAKNIQYF. The CDR3, as DNA: TGTGCCAGCAGGATAGGACTAGCGTTAGCCAAAAACATTCAGTACTTC. Complete variable domain (other parts from reference TRBV2 and TRBJ2-4): EPEVTQTPSHQVTQMGQEVILRCVPISNHLYFYWYRQILGQKVEFLVSFYNNEISEKSEIFDDQFSVERPDGSNFTLKIRSTKLEDSAMYFCASRIGLALAKNIQYFGAGTRLSVL.

The V and J genes are TRBV19 and TRBJ2-3; 9 bases fit TRBD2. The CDR3 has 14 residues. The V and J ends lost 3 bases and 6 bases, in that order; junction bases with no gene match: 4. From germline, CDR1 is LNHDA and CDR2 SQIVND (reference sequence). CDR3 nucleotides: TGTGCCAGTAGTATGGGCGGGGGGGCTGATACGCAGTATTTT. The encoded protein is CASSMGGGADTQYF.

The rearrangement joins TRBV29-1 to TRBJ1-2; possibly TRBD1 for D (5 bases). This CDR3 spans 14 amino acids. Germline V CDR1 and CDR2: SQVTM, ANQGSEA. V was trimmed by 4 bases and J by 6 bases, leaving 18 bases between them. The CDR3 here is CSVVVGLHRDGYTF. CDR3 coding DNA: TGCAGCGTTGTCGTGGGACTACACCGGGATGGCTACACCTTC.

This clone was counted a few times. V and J are TRBV7-2 and TRBJ2-1, with 13 positions matching TRBD2. The trim removed 4 bases at V and 4 bases at J, leaving 1 base unmatched. The CDR3 has 15 amino acids. Germline lookup yields CDR1 SGHTA and CDR2 FQGNSA. CDR3 residues: CASSWTSGGYNEQFF. The CDR3 DNA reads TGTGCCAGCAGCTGGACTAGCGGGGGATACAATGAGCAGTTCTTC.

DNA of the CDR3: TGTGCCAGCAGTTTACAGGGGGCGCCGAACACTGAAGCTTTCTTT. It is translated as CASSLQGAPNTEAFF. V is TRBV28 and J is TRBJ1-1; 8 nucleotides agree with TRBD1. Germline-derived CDR1 and CDR2 are MDHEN and SYDVKM. This CDR3 has 15 residues. The junction had 3 bases not matched to a gene; V was cut back by 2 bases and J by 1 base.

The J gene is TRBJ2-7, the V gene TRBV10-1; 7 bases are shared with TRBD1. The ends lost 1 base at V and 2 bases at J; junction bases unmatched: 5. Germline values: CDR1 WNHNN, CDR2 SYGVQD (reference sequence). The CDR3 is made up of 15 amino acids. The CDR3 DNA is TGCGCCAGCAGTGAGTTGTCCGGGACAGCCTACGAGCAGTACTTC. Protein sequence: CASSELSGTAYEQYF.

This clone was seen a single time. The chain employs TRBV4-2 and TRBJ1-6, with unresolved D. This CDR3 has 19 residues. V lost 2 bases, J lost 5 bases, and 22 bases lay in between. Germline CDR1 LGHNA, CDR2 YNFKEQ. The CDR3 sequence: CASSQPPAGPEGNNSPLHF. DNA of the CDR3: TGTGCCAGCAGCCAACCCCCCGCAGGCCCGGAAGGAAATAATTCACCCCTCCACTTT.

The V call is TRBV18, the J call TRBJ2-3; D remains ambiguous. Trimming removed 6 bases from V and 2 bases from J, with 9 bases in between. The CDR3 runs 13 residues. The germline V gene has CDR1 KGHSH and CDR2 LQKENI. The CDR3 DNA is TGTGCCAGCTCCTCCCTGGCCACAGATACGCAGTATTTT. This sequence encodes CASSSLATDTQYF.

The V and J genes are TRBV19 and TRBJ2-1; a weak D match, TRBD2 (6 bases). The CDR3 sequence is 15 residues long. Germline CDR1 reads LNHDA; CDR2 reads SQIVND (reference sequence). V was cut by 0 bases and J by 8 bases, with 14 bases left in between. The CDR3 spells CASSIDYGGYDEQFF. The CDR3 nucleotides are TGTGCCAGTAGTATAGATTACGGGGGTTACGATGAGCAGTTCTTC.

The chain has TRBV19 and TRBJ2-7; 8 positions match TRBD1. V trimming: 0 bases; J trimming: 3 bases; junction bases outside the gene matches: 10. The CDR3 is made up of 17 amino acids. Germline loops: CDR1 LNHDA, CDR2 SQIVND (reference sequence). This chain's CDR3 is CASSIDGQGRVNYEQYF. The CDR3 DNA follows: TGTGCCAGTAGTATAGACGGACAGGGCCGAGTCAACTACGAGCAGTACTTC.

The chain uses TRBV28 and TRBJ1-1; 7 bases are a match to TRBD1. V trimming: 5 bases; J trimming: 1 base; junction bases outside the gene matches: 7. CDR3 length: 15 amino acids. The germline V gene encodes CDR1 MDHEN and CDR2 SYDVKM. The CDR3 region has the DNA TGTGCCAGCAGTCGAACGACAGGGCAGAACACTGAAGCTTTCTTT. Translation gives CASSRTTGQNTEAFF. Filled out from reference TRBV28 and TRBJ1-1, the complete variable domain reads DVKVTQSSRYLVKRTGEKVFLECVQDMDHENMFWYRQDPGLGLRLIYFSYDVKMKEKGDIPEGYSVSREKKERFSLILESASTNQTSMYLCASSRTTGQNTEAFFGQGTRLTVV.

This clone appeared once. The chain combines TRBV29-1 with TRBJ2-2, with TRBD1 matching 8 bases. Germline trimming cut 4 bases from V and 5 bases from J; bases unmatched to any gene: 6. The CDR3 runs 14 residues. Germline lookup yields CDR1 SQVTM and CDR2 ANQGSEA. CDR3 in amino acids: CSVGDRGKTGELFF. CDR3 coding DNA: TGCAGCGTTGGAGACAGGGGAAAGACCGGGGAGCTGTTTTTT.